This T cell receptor (beta chain) was recorded in a study of CD8 T cells in Susac syndrome. The table lists this clonotype with a few counts. Its antigen is currently unknown. Negative isolation yielded the CD8+ and CD4+ T cells, while FACS enriched the TEMRA cells. RNA was extracted with the RNeasy kit, and a quantity of about 0.45 to 1 ug was reverse transcribed using random hexamers. The CDR3 of TCR beta was amplified by immunoSEQ multiplex PCR across 54 Vbeta and 13 Jbeta. TCRdb recomputed calls from the immunoSEQ multiplex PCR reads with MiXCR, one row per CDR3 protein. The sample includes about 120,000 distinct CDR3 sequences, 85% to 95% seen only once; the top ten take roughly 0.088%. Study-wide results and caveats: It was acknowledged by the study that relatively few individuals were included in its TCR sequencing and HLA analysis.

V was trimmed by 4 bases and J by 0 bases, leaving 9 bases between them. Germline CDR1 is SGHDT and CDR2 is YYEEEE. The CDR3 has 14 residues. The receptor was derived from a human donor with multiple sclerosis. The rearrangement joins TRBV5-6 to TRBJ2-3, with D hard to call. The sample taken for sequencing was CD4+ T cells from PBMCs. The CDR3 region is CASSHGRSTDTQYF. CDR3 nucleotide sequence: TGTGCCAGCAGCCACGGACGGAGCACAGATACGCAGTATTTT.